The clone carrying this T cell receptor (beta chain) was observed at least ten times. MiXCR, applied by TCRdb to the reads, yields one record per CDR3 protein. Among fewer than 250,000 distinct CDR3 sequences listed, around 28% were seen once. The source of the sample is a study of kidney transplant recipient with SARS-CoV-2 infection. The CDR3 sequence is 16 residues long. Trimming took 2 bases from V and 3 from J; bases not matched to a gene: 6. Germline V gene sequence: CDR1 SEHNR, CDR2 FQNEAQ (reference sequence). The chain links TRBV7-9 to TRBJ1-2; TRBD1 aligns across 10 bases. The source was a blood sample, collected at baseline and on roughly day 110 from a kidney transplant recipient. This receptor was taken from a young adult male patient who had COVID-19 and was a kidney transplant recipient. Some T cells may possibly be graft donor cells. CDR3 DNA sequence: TGTGCCAGCAGCTTACCCGACGGGACAGGGGACTATGGCTACACCTTC. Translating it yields CASSLPDGTGDYGYTF.